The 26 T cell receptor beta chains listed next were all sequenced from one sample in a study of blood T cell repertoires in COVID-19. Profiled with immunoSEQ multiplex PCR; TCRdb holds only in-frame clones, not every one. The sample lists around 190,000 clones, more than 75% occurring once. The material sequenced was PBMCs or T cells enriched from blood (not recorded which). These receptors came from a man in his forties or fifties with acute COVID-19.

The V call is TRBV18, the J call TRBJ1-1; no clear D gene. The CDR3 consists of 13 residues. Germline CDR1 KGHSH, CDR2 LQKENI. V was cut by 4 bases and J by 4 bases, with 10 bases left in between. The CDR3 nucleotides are TGTGCCAGCTCACTAACGGTTAGCACTGAAGCTTTCTTT. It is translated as CASSLTVSTEAFF.

The CDR3 protein is CASSRRSAGAYNEQFF. The CDR3 DNA is TGTGCCAGCAGCCGTCGTTCAGCGGGAGCCTACAATGAGCAGTTCTTC. The chain couples TRBV5-6 to TRBJ2-1; 8 bases line up with TRBD2. CDR1 and CDR2 from the germline V gene are SGHDT and YYEEEE. This CDR3 region has 16 residues. J was trimmed by 2 bases and V by 4 bases; bases with no gene match: 8.

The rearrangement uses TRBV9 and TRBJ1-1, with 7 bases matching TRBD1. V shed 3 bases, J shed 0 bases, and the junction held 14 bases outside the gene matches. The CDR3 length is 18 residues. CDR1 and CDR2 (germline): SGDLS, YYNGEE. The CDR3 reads CASSGEHRGSTMNTEAFF. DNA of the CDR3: TGTGCCAGCAGCGGGGAACACAGGGGCTCCACAATGAACACTGAAGCTTTCTTT. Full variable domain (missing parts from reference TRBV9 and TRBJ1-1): DSGVTQTPKHLITATGQRVTLRCSPRSGDLSVYWYQQSLDQGLQFLIQYYNGEERAKGNILERFSAQQFPDLHSELNLSSLELGDSALYFCASSGEHRGSTMNTEAFFGQGTRLTVV.

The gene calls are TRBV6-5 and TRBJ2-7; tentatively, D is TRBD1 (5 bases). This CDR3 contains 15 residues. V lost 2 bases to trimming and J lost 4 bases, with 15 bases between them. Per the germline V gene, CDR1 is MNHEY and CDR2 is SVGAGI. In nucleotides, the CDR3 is TGTGCCAGCAGTTACGGGGCAAGCCCTTCGTACGAGCAGTACTTC. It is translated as CASSYGASPSYEQYF.

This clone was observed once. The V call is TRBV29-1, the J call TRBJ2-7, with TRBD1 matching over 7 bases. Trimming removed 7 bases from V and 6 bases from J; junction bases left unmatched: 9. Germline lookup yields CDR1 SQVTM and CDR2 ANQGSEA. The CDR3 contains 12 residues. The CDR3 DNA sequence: TGCAGCGGTAAAACAGGGGAACGCGAGCAGTACTTC. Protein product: CSGKTGEREQYF.

CDR3 residues: CASSSREGGEAFF. CDR3 sequence (DNA): TGTGCCAGCAGCTCCCGGGAGGGTGGTGAAGCTTTCTTT. The V gene is TRBV7-9, the J gene TRBJ1-1, with D unresolved. Germline loops: CDR1 SEHNR, CDR2 FQNEAQ (reference sequence). V was clipped by 4 bases and J by 7 bases, with 13 bases between them. The CDR3 is made up of 13 amino acids.

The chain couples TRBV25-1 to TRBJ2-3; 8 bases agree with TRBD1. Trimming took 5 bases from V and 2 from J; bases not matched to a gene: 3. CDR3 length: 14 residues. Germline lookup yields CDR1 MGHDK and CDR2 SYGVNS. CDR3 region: CASSRDRSTDTQYF. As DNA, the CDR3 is TGTGCCAGCAGTCGGGACAGGTCCACAGATACGCAGTATTTT.

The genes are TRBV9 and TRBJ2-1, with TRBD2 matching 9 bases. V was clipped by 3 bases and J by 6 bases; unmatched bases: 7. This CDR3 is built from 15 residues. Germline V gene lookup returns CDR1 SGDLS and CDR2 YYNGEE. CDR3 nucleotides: TGTGCCAGCAGCGAGTCTAGCGGGAACCCCAATGAGCAGTTCTTC. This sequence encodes CASSESSGNPNEQFF.

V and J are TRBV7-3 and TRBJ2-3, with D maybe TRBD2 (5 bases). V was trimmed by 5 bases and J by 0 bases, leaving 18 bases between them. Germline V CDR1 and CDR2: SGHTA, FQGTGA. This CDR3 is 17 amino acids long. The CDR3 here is CASSLSPASPSTDTQYF. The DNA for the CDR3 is TGTGCCAGCAGCCTCTCCCCAGCTAGCCCTAGCACAGATACGCAGTATTTT. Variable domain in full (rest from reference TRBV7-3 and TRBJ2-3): GAGVSQTPSNKVTEKGKYVELRCDPISGHTALYWYRQSLGQGPEFLIYFQGTGAADDSGLPNDRFFAVRPEGSVSTLKIQRTERGDSAVYLCASSLSPASPSTDTQYFGPGTRLTVL.

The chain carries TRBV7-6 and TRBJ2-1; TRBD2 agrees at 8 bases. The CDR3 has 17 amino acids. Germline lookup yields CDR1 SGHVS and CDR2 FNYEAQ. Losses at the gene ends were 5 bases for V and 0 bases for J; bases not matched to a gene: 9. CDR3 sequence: CASSPHTSGHSYNEQFF. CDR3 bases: TGTGCCAGCAGCCCCCATACTAGCGGACACTCCTACAATGAGCAGTTCTTC.

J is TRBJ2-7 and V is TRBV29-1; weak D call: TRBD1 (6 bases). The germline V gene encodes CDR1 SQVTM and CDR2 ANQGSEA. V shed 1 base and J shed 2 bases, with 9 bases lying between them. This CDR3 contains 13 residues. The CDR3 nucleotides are TGCAGCGTTGAAGCCAGGGGTACCTACGAGCAGTACTTC. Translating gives CSVEARGTYEQYF.

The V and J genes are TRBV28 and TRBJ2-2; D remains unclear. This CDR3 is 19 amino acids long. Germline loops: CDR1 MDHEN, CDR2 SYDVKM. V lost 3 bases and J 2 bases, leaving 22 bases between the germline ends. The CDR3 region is CASSFVLVRLYRNTGELFF. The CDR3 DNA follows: TGTGCCAGCAGTTTCGTGTTGGTCCGGTTATACAGAAACACCGGGGAGCTGTTTTTT.

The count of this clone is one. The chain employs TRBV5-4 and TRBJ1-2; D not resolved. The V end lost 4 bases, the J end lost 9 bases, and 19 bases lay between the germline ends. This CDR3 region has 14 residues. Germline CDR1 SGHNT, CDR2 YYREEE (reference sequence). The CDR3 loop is CASSGRQALQSYTF. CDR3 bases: TGTGCCAGCAGCGGGAGGCAGGCTCTCCAGAGCTACACCTTC.

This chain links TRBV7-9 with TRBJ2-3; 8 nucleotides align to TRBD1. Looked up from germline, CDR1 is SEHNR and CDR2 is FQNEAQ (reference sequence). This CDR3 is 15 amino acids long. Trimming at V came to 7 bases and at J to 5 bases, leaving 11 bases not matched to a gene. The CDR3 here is CASTTGGQMVDTQYF. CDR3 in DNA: TGTGCCAGCACCACAGGGGGTCAGATGGTAGATACGCAGTATTTT.

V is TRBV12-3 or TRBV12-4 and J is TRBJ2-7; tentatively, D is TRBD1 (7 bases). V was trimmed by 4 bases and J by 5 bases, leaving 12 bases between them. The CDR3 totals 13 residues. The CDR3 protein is CASSYTGEDEQYF. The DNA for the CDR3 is TGTGCCAGCAGTTATACAGGGGAGGACGAGCAGTACTTC.

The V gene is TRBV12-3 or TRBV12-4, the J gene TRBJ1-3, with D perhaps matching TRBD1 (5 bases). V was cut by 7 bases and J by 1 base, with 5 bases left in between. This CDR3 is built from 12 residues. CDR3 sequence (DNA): TGTGCCAGCAAGGGGTCTGGAAACACCATATATTTT. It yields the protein CASKGSGNTIYF.

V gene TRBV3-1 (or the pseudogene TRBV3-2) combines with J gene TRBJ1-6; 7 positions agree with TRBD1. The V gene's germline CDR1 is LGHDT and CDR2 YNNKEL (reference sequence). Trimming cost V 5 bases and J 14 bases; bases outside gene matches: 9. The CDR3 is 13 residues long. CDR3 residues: CASSNSGGWTLHF. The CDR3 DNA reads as TGTGCCAGCAGCAATTCAGGGGGGTGGACCCTCCACTTT.

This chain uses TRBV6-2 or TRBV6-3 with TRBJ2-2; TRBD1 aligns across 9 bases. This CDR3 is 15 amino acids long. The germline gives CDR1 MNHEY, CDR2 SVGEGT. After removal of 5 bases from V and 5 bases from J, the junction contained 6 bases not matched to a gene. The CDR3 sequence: CASSPQGAGTGELFF. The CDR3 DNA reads TGTGCCAGCAGTCCACAGGGGGCTGGGACCGGGGAGCTGTTTTTT.

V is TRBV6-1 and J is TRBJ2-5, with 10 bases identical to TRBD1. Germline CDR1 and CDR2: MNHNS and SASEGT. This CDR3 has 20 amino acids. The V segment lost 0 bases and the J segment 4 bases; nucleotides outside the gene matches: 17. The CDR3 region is CASSEAWRKAGTGERETQYF. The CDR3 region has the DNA TGTGCCAGCAGTGAAGCGTGGAGGAAAGCCGGGACAGGGGAACGAGAGACCCAGTACTTC.

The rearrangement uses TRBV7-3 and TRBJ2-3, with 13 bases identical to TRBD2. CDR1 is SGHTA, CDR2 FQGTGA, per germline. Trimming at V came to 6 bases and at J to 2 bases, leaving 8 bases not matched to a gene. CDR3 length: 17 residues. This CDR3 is CASSRTSGSSPTDTQYF. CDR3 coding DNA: TGTGCCAGCAGTCGGACTAGCGGGAGTTCGCCCACAGATACGCAGTATTTT.

The CDR3 here is CASRGGNSGNTIYF. The CDR3 bases are TGTGCCAGCAGGGGAGGAAACTCTGGAAACACCATATATTTT. The chain employs TRBV2 and TRBJ1-3; D remains ambiguous. Trimming pared 6 bases from V and 0 bases from J, leaving 9 bases between. This CDR3 is built from 14 residues. In germline, CDR1 is SNHLY, CDR2 FYNNEI.

CDR3 bases: TGTGCCAGCAGCTCCCCGGGACAGGGGGCGAGGTCTGGGGCCAACGTCCTGACTTTC. As protein: CASSSPGQGARSGANVLTF. The chain couples TRBV7-6 to TRBJ2-6; 12 bases align to TRBD1. The CDR3 extends over 19 amino acids. Trimming removed 4 bases from V and 1 base from J; junction bases left unmatched: 8. The germline V gene encodes CDR1 SGHVS and CDR2 FNYEAQ.

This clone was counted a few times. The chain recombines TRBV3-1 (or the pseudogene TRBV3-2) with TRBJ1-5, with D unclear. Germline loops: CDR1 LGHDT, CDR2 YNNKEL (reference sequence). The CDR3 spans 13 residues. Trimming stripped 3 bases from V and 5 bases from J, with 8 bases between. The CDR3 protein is CASSQMPDQPQHF. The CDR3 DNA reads TGTGCCAGCAGCCAGATGCCAGATCAGCCCCAGCATTTT.

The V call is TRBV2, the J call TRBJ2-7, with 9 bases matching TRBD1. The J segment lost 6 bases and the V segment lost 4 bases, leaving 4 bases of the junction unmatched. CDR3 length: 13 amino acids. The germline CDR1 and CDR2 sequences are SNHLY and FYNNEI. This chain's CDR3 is CASSAGTGSEQYF. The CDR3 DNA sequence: TGTGCCAGCAGTGCCGGGACAGGGAGCGAGCAGTACTTC.

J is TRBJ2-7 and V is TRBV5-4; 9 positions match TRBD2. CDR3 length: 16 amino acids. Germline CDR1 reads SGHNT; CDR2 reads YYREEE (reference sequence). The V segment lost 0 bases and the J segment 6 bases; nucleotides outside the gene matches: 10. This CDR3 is CASSLDSSGAFREQYF. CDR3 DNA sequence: TGTGCCAGCAGCTTGGATTCTAGCGGGGCCTTTCGCGAGCAGTACTTC.

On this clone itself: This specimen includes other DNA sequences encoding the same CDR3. This CDR3 is CAISESGAKETQYF. CDR3 nucleotides: TGTGCCATCAGTGAGAGCGGGGCCAAAGAGACCCAGTACTTC. The chain combines TRBV10-3 with TRBJ2-5; 7 bases align to TRBD2. The CDR3 is 14 residues long. V dropped 2 bases and J dropped 3; count of bases not matched to a gene: 3. Looked up from germline, CDR1 is ENHRY and CDR2 is SYGVKD.